Listed here is a single T cell receptor beta chain. A multiplex PCR was run with 60 Vbeta primers and 13 Jbeta primers. The table came from immunoSEQ multiplex PCR; TCRdb's copy has only in-frame clones and leaves some out. The sample lists 100,000 or so clones; around 80% were seen once. Deletions cut 2 bases from V and 3 bases from J, with 17 bases between. Germline CDR1 and CDR2: MNHNS and SASEGT. The CDR3 is 16 residues long. This specimen comes from a study of cytomegalovirus exposure and HLA in healthy donors. This receptor was taken from a woman under 30 in good health and CMV-seronegative. The gene calls are TRBV6-1 and TRBJ2-7; a possible D gene is TRBD1 (7 bases). Sequenced input: PBMCs. CDR3 DNA: TGTGCCAGCAGTGAATGGGCGGGCAGGGGGGACTACGAGCAGTACTTC. This sequence encodes CASSEWAGRGDYEQYF.